This T cell receptor beta chain was sequenced in a study of blood T cell dynamics during melanoma immunotherapy. The study, taken as a whole, reports: Unlike progressors, later disease-control patients had W3 repertoires gaining clonality or diversity.

Time point reported: week 3, after first cycle of checkpoint inhibitor. At 12 weeks after first infusion, RECIST 1.1 defined response for most patients. Patients with prior systemic cancer treatment, concomitant immunosuppressants, or other active malignancies were excluded. After removal of 4 bases from V and 4 bases from J, the junction contained 10 bases not matched to a gene. The germline gives CDR1 SGHKS, CDR2 YYEKEE (reference sequence). The CDR3 consists of 16 residues. DNA loading was fixed at about 360 ng for all bulk PBMC samples. This table comes from immunoSEQ multiplex PCR, and its TCRdb copy is limited to in-frame clones, with some not included. The sample lists a few thousand clones, around nine tenths occurring once. Of note for this clone: Its specificity is not known.

This material consisted of blood, taken from a patient treated with checkpoint blockade. The source is a human donor with melanoma. This chain uses TRBV5-5 with TRBJ1-5, with TRBD1 identical over 8 bases. CDR3 residues: CASSSDRGERNQPQHF. The CDR3 DNA sequence: TGTGCCAGCAGCAGCGACAGGGGTGAAAGGAATCAGCCCCAGCATTTT.